This is a list of T cell receptor beta chains from one sample in a study of post-analysis software for immune sequencing data. TCRdb reprocessed the PCR reads with MiXCR, giving one entry per CDR3 protein. The sample lists 430,000 or so distinct CDR3 sequences, approximately 39% seen once, with less than 10% in the top ten. Sequencing used blood. Every receptor here comes from a girl aged 2 to 9 with multiple sclerosis. Both conserved end residues are part of each CDR3. The D gene is left open where the match is weak. For some rows the clone size is stated as once, few or many, or as a class when expanded; others skip it.

v_call: TRBV27
d_call: TRBD1
clone_size: -
j_call: TRBJ2-3
cdr3_aa: CASSSHLRGYTDTQYF
cdr3_nt: TGTGCCAGCAGTTCCCATCTCAGGGGGTACACAGATACGCAGTATTTT

v_call: TRBV15
d_call: TRBD2
clone_size: -
j_call: TRBJ2-1
cdr3_aa: CATSVGNDELAEQFF
cdr3_nt: TGTGCCACCAGTGTGGGGAATGACGAACTAGCGGAGCAGTTCTTC

v_call: TRBV24-1
d_call: TRBD1
clone_size: -
j_call: TRBJ2-7
cdr3_aa: CATSDSGQGGYEQYF
cdr3_nt: TGTGCCACCAGTGATTCCGGACAGGGTGGGTACGAGCAGTACTTC

v_call: TRBV7-3
d_call: TRBD1
clone_size: -
j_call: TRBJ1-6
cdr3_aa: CASSLGTGDNSPLHF
cdr3_nt: TGTGCCAGCAGCTTAGGCACAGGGGATAATTCACCCCTCCACTTT

v_call: TRBV12-3/TRBV12-4
d_call: -
clone_size: -
j_call: TRBJ2-5
cdr3_aa: CASSLRGHNTETQYF
cdr3_nt: TGTGCCAGCAGTTTGAGGGGTCACAACACAGAGACCCAGTACTTC

v_call: TRBV7-8
d_call: -
clone_size: -
j_call: TRBJ2-5
cdr3_aa: CASSRGGLETQYF
cdr3_nt: TGTGCCAGCAGTAGGGGGGGCCTGGAGACCCAGTACTTC

v_call: TRBV7-2
d_call: -
clone_size: -
j_call: TRBJ1-4
cdr3_aa: CASTVHPSEKLFF
cdr3_nt: TGTGCCAGCACTGTGCACCCGAGCGAAAAACTGTTTTTT

v_call: TRBV10-3
d_call: TRBD1
clone_size: few
j_call: TRBJ2-7
cdr3_aa: CAISESTGAGEQYF
cdr3_nt: TGTGCCATCAGTGAATCCACAGGGGCTGGCGAGCAGTACTTC

v_call: TRBV20-1
d_call: TRBD2
clone_size: once
j_call: TRBJ2-2
cdr3_aa: CSARQAGANTGELFF
cdr3_nt: TGCAGTGCTAGACAAGCGGGGGCGAACACCGGGGAGCTGTTTTTT

v_call: TRBV3-1
d_call: -
clone_size: -
j_call: TRBJ1-2
cdr3_aa: CASSQDAGGSGYTF
cdr3_nt: TGTGCCAGCAGCCAAGATGCGGGTGGGAGTGGCTACACCTTC

v_call: TRBV10-3
d_call: -
clone_size: -
j_call: TRBJ2-1
cdr3_aa: CASSESKSEQFF
cdr3_nt: TGTGCCAGCAGTGAGTCTAAGAGCGAGCAGTTCTTC

v_call: TRBV29-1
d_call: -
clone_size: -
j_call: TRBJ1-1
cdr3_aa: CSVEGRLDATEAFF
cdr3_nt: TGCAGCGTTGAAGGTCGACTTGATGCAACTGAAGCTTTCTTT

v_call: TRBV20-1
d_call: -
clone_size: -
j_call: TRBJ2-7
cdr3_aa: CSTRALGSYEQYF
cdr3_nt: TGCAGTACCAGAGCGTTGGGCTCCTACGAGCAGTACTTC

v_call: TRBV7-9
d_call: -
clone_size: few
j_call: TRBJ2-3
cdr3_aa: CASSLTQDTQYF
cdr3_nt: TGTGCCAGCAGCTTAACGCAAGATACGCAGTATTTT

v_call: TRBV27
d_call: TRBD1
clone_size: -
j_call: TRBJ1-6
cdr3_aa: CASRPNRGLVNSPLHF
cdr3_nt: TGTGCCAGCAGGCCTAACAGGGGGCTGGTTAATTCACCCCTCCACTTT

v_call: TRBV29-1
d_call: -
clone_size: few
j_call: TRBJ1-1
cdr3_aa: CSAKGPSGEAFF
cdr3_nt: TGCAGCGCTAAGGGGCCTAGCGGTGAAGCTTTCTTT

v_call: TRBV5-5
d_call: -
clone_size: -
j_call: TRBJ2-5
cdr3_aa: CASSRSHDPGLGKSQYF
cdr3_nt: TGTGCCAGCAGTCGGTCCCATGACCCGGGACTCGGGAAGTCCCAGTACTTC

v_call: TRBV29-1
d_call: TRBD2
clone_size: few
j_call: TRBJ2-1
cdr3_aa: CSVRMRLAEENEQFF
cdr3_nt: TGCAGCGTCCGAATGAGACTAGCGGAGGAGAACGAGCAGTTCTTC

v_call: TRBV6-6
d_call: TRBD2
clone_size: -
j_call: TRBJ2-1
cdr3_aa: CASSQNIAGGLPNEQFF
cdr3_nt: TGTGCCAGCAGTCAAAATATAGCGGGGGGCCTTCCTAATGAGCAGTTCTTC

v_call: TRBV12-3/TRBV12-4
d_call: -
clone_size: many
j_call: TRBJ1-3
cdr3_aa: CASSLEGGNTIYF
cdr3_nt: TGTGCCAGCAGTTTAGAAGGCGGAAACACCATATATTTT

v_call: TRBV18
d_call: -
clone_size: -
j_call: TRBJ2-5
cdr3_aa: CASSPPGRGETQYF
cdr3_nt: TGTGCCAGCTCACCACCGGGCAGGGGCGAGACCCAGTACTTC

v_call: TRBV4-3
d_call: -
clone_size: many
j_call: TRBJ2-5
cdr3_aa: CASSQDQETQYF
cdr3_nt: TGCGCCAGCAGCCAAGACCAAGAGACCCAGTACTTC

v_call: TRBV27
d_call: -
clone_size: -
j_call: TRBJ2-7
cdr3_aa: CASSLRQTMDEQYF
cdr3_nt: TGTGCCAGCAGTTTAAGACAGACCATGGACGAGCAGTACTTC

v_call: TRBV28
d_call: -
clone_size: few
j_call: TRBJ2-3
cdr3_aa: CASSLHGAGDTQYF
cdr3_nt: TGTGCCAGCAGTTTACACGGGGCGGGAGATACGCAGTATTTT

v_call: TRBV20-1
d_call: -
clone_size: -
j_call: TRBJ2-3
cdr3_aa: CSARDWLFTDTQYF
cdr3_nt: TGCAGTGCTAGAGATTGGCTTTTTACAGATACGCAGTATTTT

v_call: TRBV5-1
d_call: TRBD1
clone_size: -
j_call: TRBJ2-7
cdr3_aa: CASSYGQGNSYEQYF
cdr3_nt: TGCGCCAGCAGCTATGGACAGGGGAACTCCTACGAGCAGTACTTC

v_call: TRBV4-1
d_call: TRBD2
clone_size: -
j_call: TRBJ2-7
cdr3_aa: CASSPGLSRGGSQETKYF
cdr3_nt: TGCGCCAGCAGCCCAGGTCTCTCGCGGGGGGGCTCACAAGAGACCAAGTACTTC

v_call: TRBV10-3
d_call: -
clone_size: -
j_call: TRBJ2-7
cdr3_aa: CAISEEYEQYF
cdr3_nt: TGTGCCATCAGTGAAGAATACGAGCAGTACTTC

v_call: TRBV5-1
d_call: -
clone_size: -
j_call: TRBJ2-5
cdr3_aa: CASSLRGRQETQYF
cdr3_nt: TGCGCCAGCAGCTTAAGGGGGAGGCAAGAGACCCAGTACTTC

v_call: TRBV6-1
d_call: -
clone_size: -
j_call: TRBJ2-3
cdr3_aa: CASKEGHLEDTQYF
cdr3_nt: TGTGCCAGCAAGGAGGGACATTTAGAGGATACGCAGTATTTT

v_call: TRBV11-1
d_call: -
clone_size: few
j_call: TRBJ2-7
cdr3_aa: CASRGISAGFYEQYF
cdr3_nt: TGTGCCAGCCGCGGCATCTCGGCAGGTTTCTACGAGCAGTACTTC

v_call: TRBV7-9
d_call: -
clone_size: -
j_call: TRBJ1-1
cdr3_aa: CASSLTGYTEAFF
cdr3_nt: TGTGCCAGCAGCTTAACGGGGTACACTGAAGCTTTCTTT

v_call: TRBV7-9
d_call: -
clone_size: few
j_call: TRBJ1-1
cdr3_aa: CASSLDTEAFF
cdr3_nt: TGTGCCAGCAGCTTAGACACTGAAGCTTTCTTT